These T cell receptor beta chains were read from a single sample in a study of vaccination effects on CD4 cells after COVID-19. Their recognized antigens are unknown. This table comes from immunoSEQ multiplex PCR, and its TCRdb copy is limited to in-frame clones, with some not included. This sample has 30,000 or so clones, with approximately 68% found just once. This specimen was CD4+ T cells from PBMCs cultured with HCoV-229E spike peptides, taken before COVID-19 vaccination. The receptors derive from a human donor who received a COVID-19 vaccine. Each CDR3 is given with its conserved first and last residue. The D gene is left open where the match is weak. Some rows have no size entry. The others give once, few or many, or a class for an expanded clone.

D | size | J | V | DNA | CDR3
- | few | TRBJ1-5 | TRBV2 | TGTGCCAGCACCAGAGACAGGCCAGATCAGCCCCAGCATTTT | CASTRDRPDQPQHF
TRBD1 | - | TRBJ2-7 | TRBV2 | TGTGCCAGCACCTTCACAGGGGGCGAGCAGTACTTC | CASTFTGGEQYF
- | - | TRBJ1-1 | TRBV5-1 | TGCGCCAGCAGCTTGGAGGGAAGCACTGAAGCTTTCTTT | CASSLEGSTEAFF
- | - | TRBJ2-1 | TRBV7-2 | TGTGCCAGCAGCTCCACGGCGGGACAAAAGGCCTACAATGAGCAGTTCTTC | CASSSTAGQKAYNEQFF
- | - | TRBJ1-2 | TRBV6-2/TRBV6-3 | TGTGCCAGCAGTTACCGGCGACTTTACACCTTC | CASSYRRLYTF
TRBD1 | - | TRBJ1-6 | TRBV9 | TGTGCCAGCAGCGTTCGGGACAGCGGACCCCTCCACTTT | CASSVRDSGPLHF
- | - | TRBJ1-2 | TRBV27 | TGTGCCAGCAGTCTACGGGGGATCTATGGCTACACCTTC | CASSLRGIYGYTF
- | - | TRBJ2-7 | TRBV5-6 | TGTGCCAGCAGCGAGCAGGGGGGGAGGTACGAGCAGTACTTC | CASSEQGGRYEQYF
- | few | TRBJ2-2 | TRBV4-2 | TGTGCCAGCAGCCCGGGGGACTTGAACACCGGGGAGCTGTTTTTT | CASSPGDLNTGELFF
TRBD1 | few | TRBJ2-1 | TRBV9 | TGTGCCAGCAGCCCGCGACAGGGGTCGGGGAATGAGCAGTTCTTC | CASSPRQGSGNEQFF